This TCR beta chain was sequenced during a study of T cell responses to AZD1222 COVID-19 vaccine. Clones were sequenced by immunoSEQ multiplex PCR, and TCRdb holds only the in-frame ones, with some missing. The table includes some 130,000 clones, 84% detected once. Germline assignment: CDR1 SEHNR and CDR2 FQNEAQ (reference sequence). Trimming took 0 bases from V and 0 from J, leaving 15 bases between them. This CDR3 contains 17 residues. The specimen was peripheral blood, collected on day 0 of AZD1222 vaccination. This clonotype was obtained from an adult in good health. The V and J genes are TRBV7-9 and TRBJ2-7; D tentatively reads TRBD1 or TRBD2 (5 bases each). The CDR3 DNA reads as TGTGCCAGCAGCTTAGCGAGGGGCAACCGAAACTCCTACGAGCAGTACTTC. This codes for CASSLARGNRNSYEQYF.